The source of this TCR beta chain is a study of cytomegalovirus exposure and HLA in healthy donors. A multiplex PCR was run with 60 Vbeta primers and 13 Jbeta primers. The data were produced by immunoSEQ multiplex PCR, yet TCRdb's version contains in-frame clones alone and is incomplete. The table includes under 150,000 clones, roughly 88% detected once. This CDR3 is 17 amino acids long. Germline V gene lookup returns CDR1 MDHEN and CDR2 SYDVKM. The trim removed 3 bases at V and 1 base at J, leaving 8 bases unmatched. Comment on this clone: The antigen is undetermined.

Study observations and caveats: Highly shared sequence variants in one cluster were likely a sequencing artifact. Some V segments (TRBV6-2 and TRBV6-3 among them) were excluded as indistinguishable.

The chain employs TRBV28 and TRBJ1-2; 10 positions agree with TRBD1. The specimen sequenced was PBMCs. The clonotype was recovered from a man aged 45-65 years in good health and CMV-seronegative. The CDR3, as DNA: TGTGCCAGCAGTTTGTGGACAGGGGGGAGGGTTAACTATGGCTACACCTTC. It yields the protein CASSLWTGGRVNYGYTF.